A single sample gave rise to the 9 T cell receptor beta chains below, sequenced in a study of cytomegalovirus exposure and HLA in healthy donors. 60 Vbeta and 13 Jbeta primers were used in PCR. Measured with immunoSEQ multiplex PCR; TCRdb has only the in-frame clones, and not every one. The sample shows under 200,000 clones, roughly 81% of them seen only once. Material for sequencing was PBMCs. The origin of the receptors is a woman between 50 and 59 years old in good health and CMV-seronegative.

The chain links TRBV5-1 to TRBJ1-1, with TRBD1 as a possible D gene (5 bases). The germline gives CDR1 SGHRS, CDR2 YFSETQ. The CDR3 length is 14 residues. Trimming left V 5 bases short and J 4 bases short, with 15 bases between. DNA for the CDR3: TGCGCCAGCAGATCCACAGGTTTTGGCACTGAAGCTTTCTTT. It translates to CASRSTGFGTEAFF.

The chain uses TRBV4-3 and TRBJ1-4; 7 bases align to TRBD1. The germline gives CDR1 LGHNA, CDR2 YSLEER. J was trimmed by 13 bases and V by 3 bases; bases with no gene match: 11. The CDR3 covers 14 residues. CDR3 in DNA: TGCGCCAGCAGCCAGCAGGTGGGACAGACTCTACTGTTTTTT. Encoded protein: CASSQQVGQTLLFF.

This clone was recorded only once. The CDR3 is CASILRYQGDSPLHF. The CDR3 DNA is TGTGCCAGTATTTTACGCTATCAAGGGGATTCACCCCTCCACTTT. V usage is TRBV6-6 and J usage is TRBJ1-6, with D perhaps TRBD1 (5 bases). The CDR3 runs to 15 residues. With 9 bases removed from V and 8 bases from J, the gap between germline ends came to 20 bases. From germline, CDR1 is MNHNY and CDR2 SVGAGI (reference sequence).

This chain uses TRBV19 with TRBJ2-3; TRBD1 might be the D (6 bases). This CDR3 is 14 amino acids long. CDR1 LNHDA and CDR2 SQIVND come from the germline V gene (reference sequence). Trimming stripped 6 bases from V and 6 bases from J, with 16 bases between. The CDR3 reads CASRRTVGYDTQYF. The DNA of the CDR3 is TGTGCCAGTAGGAGGACAGTGGGGTACGATACGCAGTATTTT.

This chain joins TRBV7-2 and TRBJ2-7, with 7 bases that match TRBD2. Germline CDR1 reads SGHTA; CDR2 reads FQGNSA. The V and J ends lost 2 bases and 2 bases, in that order; junction bases with no gene match: 3. There are 14 residues in the CDR3. The CDR3 spells CASSLSAGAYEQYF. The CDR3 DNA sequence: TGTGCCAGCAGCTTATCTGCGGGAGCCTACGAGCAGTACTTC. Filled out from reference TRBV7-2 and TRBJ2-7, the complete variable domain reads GAGVSQSPSNKVTEKGKDVELRCDPISGHTALYWYRQSLGQGLEFLIYFQGNSAPDKSGLPSDRFSAERTGGSVSTLTIQRTQQEDSAVYLCASSLSAGAYEQYFGPGTRLTVT.

The J gene is TRBJ2-5, the V gene TRBV4-1, with 16 nucleotides matching TRBD2. This CDR3 has 19 residues. The germline V gene encodes CDR1 MGHRA and CDR2 YSYEKL. The junction had 12 bases not matched to a gene; V was cut back by 3 bases and J by 5 bases. The DNA of the CDR3 is TGCGCCAGCAGCCAGAGACCGGGACTAGCGGGGGGGCCCGGCGAGACCCAGTACTTC. This gives the protein CASSQRPGLAGGPGETQYF.

The chain recombines TRBV18 with TRBJ2-7, with TRBD1 matching 9 bases. This CDR3 spans 15 amino acids. The V segment lost 3 bases and the J segment 7 bases; nucleotides outside the gene matches: 10. CDR1 is KGHSH and CDR2 is LQKENI in the germline V gene. The CDR3 DNA is TGTGCCAGCTCACCGAGACAGGGGGTTTATAGTGAGCAGTACTTC. Translation gives CASSPRQGVYSEQYF.

V is TRBV7-9 and J is TRBJ2-7, with D perhaps matching TRBD2 (5 bases). This CDR3 has 15 residues. CDR1 and CDR2 (germline): SEHNR, FQNEAQ (reference sequence). Deletions cut 1 base from V and 3 bases from J, with 13 bases between. The CDR3 DNA follows: TGTGCCAGCAGCTTAGAGTTTCTCAGCGGCTACGAGCAGTACTTC. This codes for CASSLEFLSGYEQYF.

The CDR3, as DNA: TGCGCCAGCAGCTTGGGGCTCGAGACGGGTGAAAAACTGTTTTTT. This sequence encodes CASSLGLETGEKLFF. The V and J genes are TRBV5-1 and TRBJ1-4, with unresolved D. The CDR3 runs to 15 residues. The V and J ends lost 0 bases and 7 bases respectively, with 13 bases between them. The germline gives CDR1 SGHRS, CDR2 YFSETQ. Filled out from reference TRBV5-1 and TRBJ1-4, the complete variable domain reads KAGVTQTPRYLIKTRGQQVTLSCSPISGHRSVSWYQQTPGQGLQFLFEYFSETQRNKGNFPGRFSGRQFSNSRSEMNVSTLELGDSALYLCASSLGLETGEKLFFGSGTQLSVL.